This record covers a single TCR beta chain. Sequencing was performed with immunoSEQ multiplex PCR; in TCRdb, only in-frame clones are kept and a portion is missing. The data show 94,000 or so clones, 88% seen once. Germline V lookup: CDR1 SQVTM, CDR2 ANQGSEA. There are 13 residues in the CDR3. V was pared by 7 bases and J by 6 bases, with 9 bases of the junction left unmatched. These data come from a study of blood T cell repertoires in COVID-19. Sequencing used peripheral blood. The chain has TRBV29-1 and TRBJ2-3, with TRBD2 matching over 8 bases. This clonotype was obtained from a woman aged 70-85 years with acute or convalescent COVID-19. The CDR3 loop reads CSGWTSPVDTQYF. The CDR3 DNA follows: TGCAGCGGTTGGACTAGCCCCGTGGATACGCAGTATTTT.